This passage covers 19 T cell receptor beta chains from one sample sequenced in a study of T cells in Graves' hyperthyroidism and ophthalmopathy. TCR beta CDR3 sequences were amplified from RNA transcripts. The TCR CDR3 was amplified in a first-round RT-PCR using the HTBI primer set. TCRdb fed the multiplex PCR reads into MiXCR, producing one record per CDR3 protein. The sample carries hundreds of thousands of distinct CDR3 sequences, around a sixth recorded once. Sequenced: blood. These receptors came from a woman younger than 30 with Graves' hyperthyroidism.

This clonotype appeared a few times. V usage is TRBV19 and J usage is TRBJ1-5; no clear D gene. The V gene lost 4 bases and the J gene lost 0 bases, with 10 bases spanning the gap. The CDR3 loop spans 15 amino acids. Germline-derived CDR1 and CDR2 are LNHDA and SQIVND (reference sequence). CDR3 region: CASSREDLSNQPQHF. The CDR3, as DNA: TGTGCCAGTAGTAGGGAGGACCTTAGCAATCAGCCCCAGCATTTT.

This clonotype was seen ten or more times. In nucleotides, the CDR3 is TGTGCCAGCAGCCAACATTTGACAGGGCCCTCCGAGCAGTACTTC. Translated, it gives CASSQHLTGPSEQYF. The chain couples TRBV14 to TRBJ2-7; 7 bases fit TRBD1. The CDR3 is 15 residues long. V was pared by 2 bases and J by 6 bases, with 10 bases of the junction left unmatched. Germline V lookup: CDR1 SGHDN, CDR2 FVKESK.

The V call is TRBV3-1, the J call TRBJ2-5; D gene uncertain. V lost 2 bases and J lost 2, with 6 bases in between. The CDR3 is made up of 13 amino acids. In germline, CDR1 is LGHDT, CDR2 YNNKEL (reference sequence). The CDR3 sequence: CASSQQRQETQYF. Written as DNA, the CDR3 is TGTGCCAGCAGCCAACAACGTCAAGAGACCCAGTACTTC.

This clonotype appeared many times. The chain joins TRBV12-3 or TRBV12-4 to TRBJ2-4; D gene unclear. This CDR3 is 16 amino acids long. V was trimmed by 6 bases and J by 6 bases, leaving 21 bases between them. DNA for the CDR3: TGTGCCAGCAGCCCCTCCGGCCTCGCTATCACAAACATTCAGTACTTC. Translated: CASSPSGLAITNIQYF.

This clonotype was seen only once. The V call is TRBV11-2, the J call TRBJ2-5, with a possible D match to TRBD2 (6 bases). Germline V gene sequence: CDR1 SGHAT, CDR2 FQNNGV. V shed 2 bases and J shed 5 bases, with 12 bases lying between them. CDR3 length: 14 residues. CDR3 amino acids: CASSLPARGETQYF. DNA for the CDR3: TGTGCCAGCAGCTTACCAGCCCGGGGGGAGACCCAGTACTTC.

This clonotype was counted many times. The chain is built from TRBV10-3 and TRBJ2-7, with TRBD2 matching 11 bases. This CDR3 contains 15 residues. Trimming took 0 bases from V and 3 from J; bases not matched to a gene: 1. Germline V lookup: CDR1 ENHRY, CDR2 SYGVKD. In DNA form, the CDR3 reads TGTGCCATCAGTGAGTCGCTAGCGGGAGGCTACGAGCAGTACTTC. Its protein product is CAISESLAGGYEQYF.

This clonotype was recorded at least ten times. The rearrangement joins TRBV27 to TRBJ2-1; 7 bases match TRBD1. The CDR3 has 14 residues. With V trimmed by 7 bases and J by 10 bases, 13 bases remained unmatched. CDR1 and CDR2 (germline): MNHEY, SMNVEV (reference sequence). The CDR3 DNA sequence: TGTGCCAGCACCCCGGGCGACAGGGAAGGAGAGCAGTTCTTC. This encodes CASTPGDREGEQFF.

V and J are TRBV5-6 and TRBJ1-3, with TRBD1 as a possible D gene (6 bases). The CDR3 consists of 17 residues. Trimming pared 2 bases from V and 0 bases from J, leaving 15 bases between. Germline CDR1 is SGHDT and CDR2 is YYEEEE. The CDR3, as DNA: TGTGCCAGCAGCTTAAATGACAGGAGAAGCTCTGGAAACACCATATATTTT. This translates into CASSLNDRRSSGNTIYF.

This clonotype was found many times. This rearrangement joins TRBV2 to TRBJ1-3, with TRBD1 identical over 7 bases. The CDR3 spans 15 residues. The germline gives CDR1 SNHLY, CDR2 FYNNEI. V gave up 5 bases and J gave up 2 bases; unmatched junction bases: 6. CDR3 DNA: TGTGCCAGCAGTCTGGACAGGAGCACTGGAAACACCATATATTTT. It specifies CASSLDRSTGNTIYF.

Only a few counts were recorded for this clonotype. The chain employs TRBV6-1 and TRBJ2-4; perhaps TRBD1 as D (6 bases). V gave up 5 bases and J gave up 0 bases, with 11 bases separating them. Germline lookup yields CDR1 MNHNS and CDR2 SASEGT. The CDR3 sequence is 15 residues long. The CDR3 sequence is CASSHRALAKNIQYF. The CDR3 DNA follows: TGTGCCAGCAGTCACAGGGCTTTAGCCAAAAACATTCAGTACTTC.

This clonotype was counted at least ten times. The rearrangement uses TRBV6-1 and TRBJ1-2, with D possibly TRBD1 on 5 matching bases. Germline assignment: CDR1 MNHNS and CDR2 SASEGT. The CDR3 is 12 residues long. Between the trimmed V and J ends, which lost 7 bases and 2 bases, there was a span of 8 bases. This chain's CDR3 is CASIGENYGYTF. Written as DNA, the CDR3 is TGTGCCAGCATAGGGGAAAACTATGGCTACACCTTC.

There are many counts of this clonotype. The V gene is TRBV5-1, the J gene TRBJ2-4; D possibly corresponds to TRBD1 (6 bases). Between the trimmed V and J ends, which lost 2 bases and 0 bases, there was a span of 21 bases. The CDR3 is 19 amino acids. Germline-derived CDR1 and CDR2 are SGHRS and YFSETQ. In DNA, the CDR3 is TGCGCCAGCAGCTTCACGGCAGTTGGACAGCCGGTAGCCAAAAACATTCAGTACTTC. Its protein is CASSFTAVGQPVAKNIQYF. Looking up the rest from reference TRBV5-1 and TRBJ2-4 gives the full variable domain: KAGVTQTPRYLIKTRGQQVTLSCSPISGHRSVSWYQQTPGQGLQFLFEYFSETQRNKGNFPGRFSGRQFSNSRSEMNVSTLELGDSALYLCASSFTAVGQPVAKNIQYFGAGTRLSVL.

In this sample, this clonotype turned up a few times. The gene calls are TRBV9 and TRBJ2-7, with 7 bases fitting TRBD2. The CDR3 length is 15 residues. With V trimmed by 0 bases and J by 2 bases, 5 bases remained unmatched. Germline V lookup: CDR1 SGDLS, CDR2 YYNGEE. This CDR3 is CASSVAAGPPYEQYF. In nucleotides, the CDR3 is TGTGCCAGCAGCGTAGCAGCGGGGCCCCCCTACGAGCAGTACTTC.

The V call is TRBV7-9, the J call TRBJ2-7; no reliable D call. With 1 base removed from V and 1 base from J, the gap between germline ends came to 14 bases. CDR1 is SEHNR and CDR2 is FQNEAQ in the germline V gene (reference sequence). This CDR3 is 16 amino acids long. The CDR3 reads CASSLDPSRASYEQYF. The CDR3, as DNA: TGTGCCAGCAGCTTAGACCCCTCCCGAGCTTCCTACGAGCAGTACTTC.

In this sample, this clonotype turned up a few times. CDR3 sequence reads: CASSFAGQGTDTQYF. DNA for the CDR3: TGCGCCAGCAGCTTCGCGGGACAGGGTACAGATACGCAGTATTTT. The chain combines TRBV4-1 with TRBJ2-3, with 9 bases lining up with TRBD1. CDR1 is MGHRA and CDR2 is YSYEKL in the germline V gene. This CDR3 spans 15 amino acids. J gave up 3 bases and V 5 bases, and 6 bases lay outside the gene matches.

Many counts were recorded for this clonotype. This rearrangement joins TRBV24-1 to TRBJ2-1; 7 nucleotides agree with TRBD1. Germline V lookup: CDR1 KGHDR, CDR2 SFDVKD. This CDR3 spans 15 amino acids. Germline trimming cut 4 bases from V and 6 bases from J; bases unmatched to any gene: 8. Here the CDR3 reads CATSDIQDRSNEQFF. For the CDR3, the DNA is TGTGCCACCAGTGACATCCAGGACAGGAGCAATGAGCAGTTCTTC.

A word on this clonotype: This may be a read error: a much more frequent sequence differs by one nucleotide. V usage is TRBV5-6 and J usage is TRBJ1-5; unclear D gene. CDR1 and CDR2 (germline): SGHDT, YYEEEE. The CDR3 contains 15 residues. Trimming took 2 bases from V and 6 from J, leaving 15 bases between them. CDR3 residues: CASSFYQTLGQPQHF. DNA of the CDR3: TGTGCCAGCAGCTTTTACCAGACTTTGGGTCAGCCCCAGCATTTT.

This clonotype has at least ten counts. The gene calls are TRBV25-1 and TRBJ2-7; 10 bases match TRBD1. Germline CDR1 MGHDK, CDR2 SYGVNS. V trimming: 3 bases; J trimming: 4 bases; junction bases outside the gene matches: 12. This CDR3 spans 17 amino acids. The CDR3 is CASSDAGQGTVTYEQYF. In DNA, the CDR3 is TGTGCCAGCAGTGACGCGGGACAGGGGACGGTGACTTACGAGCAGTACTTC.

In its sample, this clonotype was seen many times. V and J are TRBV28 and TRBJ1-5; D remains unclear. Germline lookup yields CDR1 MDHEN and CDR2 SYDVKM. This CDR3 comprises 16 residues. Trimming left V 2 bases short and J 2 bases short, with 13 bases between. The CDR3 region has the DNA TGTGCCAGCAGTTTAGGCCTAGCTGGCCGCAATCAGCCCCAGCATTTT. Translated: CASSLGLAGRNQPQHF.